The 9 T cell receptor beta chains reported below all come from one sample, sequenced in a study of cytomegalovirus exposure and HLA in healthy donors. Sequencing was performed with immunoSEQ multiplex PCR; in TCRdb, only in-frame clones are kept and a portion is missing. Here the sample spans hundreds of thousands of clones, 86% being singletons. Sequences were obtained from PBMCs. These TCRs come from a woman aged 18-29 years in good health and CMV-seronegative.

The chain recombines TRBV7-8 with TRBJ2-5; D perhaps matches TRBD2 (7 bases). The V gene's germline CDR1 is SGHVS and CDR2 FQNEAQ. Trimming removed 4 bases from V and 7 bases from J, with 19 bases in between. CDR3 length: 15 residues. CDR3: CASSSDSRGGGTQYF. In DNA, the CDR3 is TGTGCCAGCAGCTCAGATAGCAGGGGCGGGGGGACCCAGTACTTC.

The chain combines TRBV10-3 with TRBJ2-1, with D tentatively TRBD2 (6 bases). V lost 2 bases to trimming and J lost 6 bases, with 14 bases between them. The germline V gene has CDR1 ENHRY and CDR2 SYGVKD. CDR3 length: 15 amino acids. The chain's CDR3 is CAISEVGGMGNEQFF. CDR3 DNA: TGTGCCATCAGTGAGGTCGGGGGAATGGGCAATGAGCAGTTCTTC.

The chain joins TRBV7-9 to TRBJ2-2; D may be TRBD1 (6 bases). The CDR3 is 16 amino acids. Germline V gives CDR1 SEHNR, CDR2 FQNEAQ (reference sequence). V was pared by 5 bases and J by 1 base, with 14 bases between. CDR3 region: CASSTNRVLNTGELFF. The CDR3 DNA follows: TGTGCCAGCAGCACTAACAGGGTCCTGAACACCGGGGAGCTGTTTTTT.

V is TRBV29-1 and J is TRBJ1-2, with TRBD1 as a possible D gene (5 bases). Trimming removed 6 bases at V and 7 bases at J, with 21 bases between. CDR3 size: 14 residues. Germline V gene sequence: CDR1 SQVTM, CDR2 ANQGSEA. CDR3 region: CSVGRDLLDGGYTF. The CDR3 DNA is TGCAGCGTAGGGCGGGACCTCCTGGATGGTGGCTACACCTTC.

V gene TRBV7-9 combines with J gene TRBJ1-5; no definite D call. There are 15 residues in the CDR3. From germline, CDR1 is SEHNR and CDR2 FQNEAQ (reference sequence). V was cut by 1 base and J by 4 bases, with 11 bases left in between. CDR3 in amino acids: CASSLEAGPNQPQHF. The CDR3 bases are TGTGCCAGCAGCTTAGAGGCAGGTCCGAATCAGCCCCAGCATTTT.

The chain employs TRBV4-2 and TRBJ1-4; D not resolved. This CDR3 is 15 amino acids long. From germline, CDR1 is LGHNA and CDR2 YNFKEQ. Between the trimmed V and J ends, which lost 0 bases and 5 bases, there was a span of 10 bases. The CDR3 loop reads CASSQDTSGNEKLFF. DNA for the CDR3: TGTGCCAGCAGCCAAGATACCAGCGGCAATGAAAAACTGTTTTTT.

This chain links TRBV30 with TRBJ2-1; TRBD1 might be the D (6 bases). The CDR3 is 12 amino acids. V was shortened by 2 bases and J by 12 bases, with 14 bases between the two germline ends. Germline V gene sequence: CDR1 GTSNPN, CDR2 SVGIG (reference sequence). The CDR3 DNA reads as TGTGCCTGGAGTAGCGTGGGGGCGGTGCAGTTCTTC. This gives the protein CAWSSVGAVQFF.

The CDR3 DNA is TGCGCCAGCAGCCAAGTCGGGGGGTCCAATGAGCAGTTCTTC. Its protein is CASSQVGGSNEQFF. The rearrangement joins TRBV4-1 to TRBJ2-1; 7 bases align to TRBD2. CDR3 length equals 14 residues. Germline loops: CDR1 MGHRA, CDR2 YSYEKL. The ends lost 1 base at V and 6 bases at J; junction bases unmatched: 3.

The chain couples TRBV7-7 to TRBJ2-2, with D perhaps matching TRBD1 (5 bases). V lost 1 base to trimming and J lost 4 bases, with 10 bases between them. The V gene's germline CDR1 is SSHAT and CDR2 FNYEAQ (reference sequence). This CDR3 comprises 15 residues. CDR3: CASSLEAGSTGELFF. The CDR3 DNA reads TGTGCCAGCAGCTTAGAGGCAGGGTCCACCGGGGAGCTGTTTTTT. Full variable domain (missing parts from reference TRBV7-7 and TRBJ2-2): GAGVSQSPRYKVTKRGQDVTLRCDPISSHATLYWYQQALGQGPEFLTYFNYEAQPDKSGLPSDRFSAERPEGSISTLTIQRTEQRDSAMYRCASSLEAGSTGELFFGEGSRLTVL.